These 3 T cell receptor beta chains were sequenced from one sample in a study of cytomegalovirus exposure and HLA in healthy donors. Sequencing was performed with immunoSEQ multiplex PCR; in TCRdb, only in-frame clones are kept and a portion is missing. The sample carries fewer than 150,000 clones, approximately 84% recorded once. Sample: PBMCs. Receptor source: a man aged 25 to 40 in good health and CMV-seropositive.

The chain links TRBV7-3 to TRBJ2-1; 10 bases map to TRBD2. Germline-derived CDR1 and CDR2 are SGHTA and FQGTGA. The CDR3 extends over 18 amino acids. Germline trimming cut 0 bases from V and 4 bases from J; bases unmatched to any gene: 9. DNA for the CDR3: TGTGCCAGCAGCTTAACAGCGGGGGGGTCAGGGAAATACAATGAGCAGTTCTTC. It codes for CASSLTAGGSGKYNEQFF.

The V call is TRBV6-6, the J call TRBJ1-1, with D unresolved. CDR1 and CDR2 from the germline V gene are MNHNY and SVGAGI (reference sequence). V lost 0 bases to trimming and J lost 0 bases, with 5 bases between them. This CDR3 has 14 amino acids. The CDR3: CASSYSGLNTEAFF. The CDR3 DNA reads as TGTGCCAGCAGTTACTCGGGCCTGAACACTGAAGCTTTCTTT.

The chain is built from TRBV5-1 and TRBJ2-7; TRBD1 matches 10 bases. V lost 5 bases to trimming and J lost 3 bases; unmatched junction nucleotides: 11. This CDR3 has 16 residues. Germline V gene lookup returns CDR1 SGHRS and CDR2 YFSETQ. CDR3 in amino acids: CASSYRQGAVFYEQYF. The CDR3 DNA sequence: TGCGCCAGCAGTTACCGACAGGGGGCGGTCTTCTACGAGCAGTACTTC.